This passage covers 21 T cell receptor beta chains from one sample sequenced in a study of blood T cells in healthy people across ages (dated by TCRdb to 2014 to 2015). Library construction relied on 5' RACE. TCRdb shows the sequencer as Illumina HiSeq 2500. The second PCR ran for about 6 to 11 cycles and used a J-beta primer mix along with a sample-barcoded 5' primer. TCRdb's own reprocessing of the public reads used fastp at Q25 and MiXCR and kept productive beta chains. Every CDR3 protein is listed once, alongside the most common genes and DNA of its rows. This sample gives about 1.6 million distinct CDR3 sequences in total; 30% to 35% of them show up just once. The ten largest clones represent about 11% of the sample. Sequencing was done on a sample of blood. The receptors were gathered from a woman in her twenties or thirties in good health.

DNA for the CDR3: TGTGCCAGCCAGGGCGGAGCGGGAGGGATAGCAGATACGCAGTATTTT. This gives the protein CASQGGAGGIADTQYF. The chain couples TRBV2 to TRBJ2-3; 10 bases line up with TRBD2. The CDR3 is made up of 16 amino acids. Germline V gene data show CDR1 as SNHLY and CDR2 as FYNNEI. Trimming cost V 8 bases and J 4 bases; bases outside gene matches: 12.

CDR3 nucleotide sequence: TGCGCCAGCAGCCCTGGACTAGCGGGGGTTCACGGGGAGCTGTTTTTT. This sequence encodes CASSPGLAGVHGELFF. V and J are TRBV4-1 and TRBJ2-2, with TRBD2 matching 13 bases. Germline lookup yields CDR1 MGHRA and CDR2 YSYEKL. With V trimmed by 4 bases and J by 7 bases, 6 bases remained unmatched. The CDR3 is made up of 16 amino acids.

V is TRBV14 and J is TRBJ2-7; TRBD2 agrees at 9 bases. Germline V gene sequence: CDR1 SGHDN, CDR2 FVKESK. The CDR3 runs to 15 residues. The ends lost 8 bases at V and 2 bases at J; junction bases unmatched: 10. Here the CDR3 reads CASAPGIAGAYEQYF. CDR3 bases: TGTGCCAGCGCACCAGGAATAGCGGGAGCCTACGAGCAGTACTTC.

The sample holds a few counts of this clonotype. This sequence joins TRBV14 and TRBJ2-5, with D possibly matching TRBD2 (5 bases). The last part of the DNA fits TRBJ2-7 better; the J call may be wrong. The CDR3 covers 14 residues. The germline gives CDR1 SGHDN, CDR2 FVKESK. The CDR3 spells CASSQMATRGEQYF. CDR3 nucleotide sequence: TGTGCCAGCAGCCAGATGGCTACACGGGGCGAGCAGTACTTC.

The CDR3 DNA follows: TGTGCCAGCAGCCCACCAACGGGGCAGGGACTTAGTTCACCCCTCCACTTT. Translated: CASSPPTGQGLSSPLHF. This rearrangement joins TRBV7-9 to TRBJ1-6, with D possibly matching TRBD1 (5 bases). This CDR3 region has 17 residues. Germline V CDR1 and CDR2: SEHNR, FQNEAQ (reference sequence). With 5 bases removed from V and 9 bases from J, the gap between germline ends came to 23 bases.

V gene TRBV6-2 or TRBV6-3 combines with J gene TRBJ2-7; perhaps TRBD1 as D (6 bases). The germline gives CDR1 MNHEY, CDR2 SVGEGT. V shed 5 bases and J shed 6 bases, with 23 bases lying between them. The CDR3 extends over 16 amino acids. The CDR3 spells CASSVGTSSGLAEQYF. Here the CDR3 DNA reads TGTGCCAGCAGTGTCGGGACAAGCTCTGGCTTGGCCGAGCAGTACTTC.

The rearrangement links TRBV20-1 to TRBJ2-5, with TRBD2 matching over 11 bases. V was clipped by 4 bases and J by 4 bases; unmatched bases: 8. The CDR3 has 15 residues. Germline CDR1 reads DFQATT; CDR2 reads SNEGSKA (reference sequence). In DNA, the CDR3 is TGCAGTGCTATCCCGTTGGGACTAGCGGCAGAGACCCAGTACTTC. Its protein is CSAIPLGLAAETQYF.

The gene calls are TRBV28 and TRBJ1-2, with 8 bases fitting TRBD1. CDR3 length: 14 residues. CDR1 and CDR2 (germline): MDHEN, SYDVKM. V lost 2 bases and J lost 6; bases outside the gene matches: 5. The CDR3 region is CASSLLRTGHGYTF. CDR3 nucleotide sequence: TGTGCCAGCAGTTTACTGCGGACAGGGCATGGCTACACCTTC.

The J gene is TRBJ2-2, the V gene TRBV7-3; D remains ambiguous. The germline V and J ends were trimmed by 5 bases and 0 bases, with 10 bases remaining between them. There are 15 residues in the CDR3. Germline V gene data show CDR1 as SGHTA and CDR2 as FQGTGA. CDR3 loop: CASSQRLANTGELFF. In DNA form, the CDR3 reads TGTGCCAGCAGCCAACGACTCGCGAACACCGGGGAGCTGTTTTTT.

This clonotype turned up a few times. This CDR3 is CASSVTGRKETQYF. The CDR3 nucleotides read TGTGCCAGCAGCGTAACAGGCCGAAAAGAGACCCAGTACTTC. This chain joins TRBV9 and TRBJ2-5, with D possibly matching TRBD1 (5 bases). With 1 base removed from V and 3 bases from J, the gap between germline ends came to 10 bases. This CDR3 is built from 14 residues. Germline V gene sequence: CDR1 SGDLS, CDR2 YYNGEE.

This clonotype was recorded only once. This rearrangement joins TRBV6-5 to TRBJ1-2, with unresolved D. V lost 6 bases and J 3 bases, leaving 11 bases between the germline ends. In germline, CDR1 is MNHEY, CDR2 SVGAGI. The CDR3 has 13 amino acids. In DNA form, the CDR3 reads TGTGCCAGCAGGCCCGGAAGGCACTATGGCTACACCTTC. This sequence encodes CASRPGRHYGYTF.

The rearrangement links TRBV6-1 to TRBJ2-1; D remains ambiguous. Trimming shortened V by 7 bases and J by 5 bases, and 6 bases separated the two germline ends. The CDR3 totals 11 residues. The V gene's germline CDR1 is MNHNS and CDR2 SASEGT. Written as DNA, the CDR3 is TGTGCCAGCAACACCCACAATGAGCAGTTCTTC. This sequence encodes CASNTHNEQFF.

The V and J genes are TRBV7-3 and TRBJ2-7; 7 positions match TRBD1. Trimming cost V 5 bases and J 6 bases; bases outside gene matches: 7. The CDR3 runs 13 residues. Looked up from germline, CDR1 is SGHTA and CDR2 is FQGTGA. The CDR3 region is CASSATGPGEQYF. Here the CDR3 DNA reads TGTGCCAGCAGCGCGACAGGGCCGGGCGAGCAGTACTTC.

CDR3 DNA sequence: TGTGCCTGGAGTGCCCAAATTATCAATCAGCCCCAGCATTTT. It codes for CAWSAQIINQPQHF. This chain uses TRBV30 with TRBJ1-5; no clear D. CDR1 is GTSNPN and CDR2 is SVGIG in the germline V gene (reference sequence). CDR3 length: 14 amino acids. The germline V and J ends were trimmed by 1 base and 3 bases, with 10 bases remaining between them.

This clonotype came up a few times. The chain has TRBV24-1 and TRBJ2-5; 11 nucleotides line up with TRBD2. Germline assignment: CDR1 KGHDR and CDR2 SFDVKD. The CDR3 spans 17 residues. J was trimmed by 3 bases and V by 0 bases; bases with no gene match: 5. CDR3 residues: CATSDLHELAGEETQYF. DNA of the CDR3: TGTGCCACCAGTGATTTGCATGAACTAGCGGGAGAAGAGACCCAGTACTTC.

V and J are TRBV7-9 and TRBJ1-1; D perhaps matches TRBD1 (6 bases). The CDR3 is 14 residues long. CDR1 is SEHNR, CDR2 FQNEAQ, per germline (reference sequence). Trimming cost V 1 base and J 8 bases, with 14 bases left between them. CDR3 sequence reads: CASSLGKTGWEAFF. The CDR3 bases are TGTGCCAGCAGCTTAGGGAAGACAGGATGGGAAGCTTTCTTT.

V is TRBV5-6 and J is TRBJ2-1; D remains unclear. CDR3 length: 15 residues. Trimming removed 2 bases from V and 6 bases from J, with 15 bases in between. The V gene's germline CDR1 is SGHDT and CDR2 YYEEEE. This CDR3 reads CASSFGGRWGNEQFF. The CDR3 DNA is TGTGCCAGCAGCTTCGGTGGCCGTTGGGGCAATGAGCAGTTCTTC.

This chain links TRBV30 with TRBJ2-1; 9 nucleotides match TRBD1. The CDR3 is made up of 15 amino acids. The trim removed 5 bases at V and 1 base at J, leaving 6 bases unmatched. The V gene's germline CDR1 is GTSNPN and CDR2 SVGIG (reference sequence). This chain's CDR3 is CAWGPGQGSYNEQFF. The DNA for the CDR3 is TGTGCCTGGGGTCCGGGACAGGGATCCTACAATGAGCAGTTCTTC.

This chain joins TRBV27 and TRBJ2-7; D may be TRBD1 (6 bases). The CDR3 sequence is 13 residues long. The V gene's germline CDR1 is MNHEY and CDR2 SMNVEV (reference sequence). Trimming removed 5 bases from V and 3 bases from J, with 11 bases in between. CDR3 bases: TGTGCCAGCAGTATGGGACACCGCTACGAGCAGTACTTC. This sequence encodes CASSMGHRYEQYF.

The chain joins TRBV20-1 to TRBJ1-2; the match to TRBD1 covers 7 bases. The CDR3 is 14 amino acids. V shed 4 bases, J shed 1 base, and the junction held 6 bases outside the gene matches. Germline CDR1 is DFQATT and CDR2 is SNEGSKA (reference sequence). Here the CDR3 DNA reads TGCAGTGCTACGGGACAGACAAATAACTATGGCTACACCTTC. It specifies CSATGQTNNYGYTF.

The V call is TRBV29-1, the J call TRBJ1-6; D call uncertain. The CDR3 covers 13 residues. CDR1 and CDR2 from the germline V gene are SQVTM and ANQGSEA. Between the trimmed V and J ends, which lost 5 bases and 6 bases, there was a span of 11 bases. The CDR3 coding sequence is TGCAGCGTTAGGACGGAGGTTAATTCACCCCTCCACTTT. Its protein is CSVRTEVNSPLHF.